This entry features one TCR beta chain sequence. There are 13 residues in the CDR3. The germline V gene encodes CDR1 MNHEY and CDR2 SMNVEV (reference sequence). V lost 3 bases, J lost 1 base, and 6 bases lay in between. It was cDNA, reverse transcribed from extracted RNA, that served as the sequencing template. This table comes from immunoSEQ multiplex PCR, and its TCRdb copy is limited to in-frame clones, with some not included. The data show roughly 150,000 clones, around 55% seen once. The data stem from a study of CD8+ T cells in alopecia areata. The genes are TRBV27 and TRBJ1-1; unclear D gene. This material consisted of CD8+ T cells sorted from blood, taken at week 0. The sequence derives from a human donor with alopecia areata. The CDR3, as DNA: TGTGCCAGCAGTTTCCTCTGGAACACTGAAGCTTTCTTT. This gives the protein CASSFLWNTEAFF.